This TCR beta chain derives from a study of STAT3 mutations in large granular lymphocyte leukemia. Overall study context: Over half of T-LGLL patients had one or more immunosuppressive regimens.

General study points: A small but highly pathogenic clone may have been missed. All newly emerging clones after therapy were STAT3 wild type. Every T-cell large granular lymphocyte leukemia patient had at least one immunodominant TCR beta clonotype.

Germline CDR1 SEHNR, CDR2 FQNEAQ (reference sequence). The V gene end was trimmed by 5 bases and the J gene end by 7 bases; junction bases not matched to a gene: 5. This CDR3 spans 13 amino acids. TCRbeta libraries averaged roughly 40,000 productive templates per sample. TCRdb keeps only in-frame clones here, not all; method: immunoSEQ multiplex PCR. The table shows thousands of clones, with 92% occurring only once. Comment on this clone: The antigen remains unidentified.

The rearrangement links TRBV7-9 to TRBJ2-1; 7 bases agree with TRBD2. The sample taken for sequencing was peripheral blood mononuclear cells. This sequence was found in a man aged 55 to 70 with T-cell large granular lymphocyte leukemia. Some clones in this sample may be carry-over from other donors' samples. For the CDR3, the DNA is TGTGCCAGCAGCCCCCGGGGGGAGAATGAGCAGTTCTTC. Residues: CASSPRGENEQFF.